The 24 T cell receptor beta chains below were found in one sample sequenced in a study of blood T cell repertoires in COVID-19 (dated by TCRdb to 2018 to 2021). The receptor library was made with the immunoSEQ multiplex PCR assay. TCRdb took this table from immuneACCESS and kept in-frame rearrangements with V and J called. Such tables lack part of the clones; where checked against another copy, unresolved V genes explain under half of the gap, and the rest is unexplained. The sample table holds 650,000 to 800,000 clones, of which around 90% were seen once. The top ten clonotypes cover 0.2% to 0.3% of the sample. The sample consisted of peripheral blood. The receptors originated from a woman younger than 30 with acute or convalescent COVID-19.

The gene calls are TRBV5-6 and TRBJ1-2; D is perhaps TRBD1 (5 bases). Germline CDR1 reads SGHDT; CDR2 reads YYEEEE. V was clipped by 4 bases and J by 4 bases, with 17 bases between them. The CDR3 length is 15 residues. The CDR3 DNA follows: TGTGCCAGCAGCCTAAGGCAGGGATCGACCTATGGCTACACCTTC. Protein: CASSLRQGSTYGYTF. The full variable domain, rest sourced from reference TRBV5-6 and TRBJ1-2, is DAGVTQSPTHLIKTRGQQVTLRCSPKSGHDTVSWYQQALGQGPQFIFQYYEEEERQRGNFPDRFSGHQFPNYSSELNVNALLLGDSALYLCASSLRQGSTYGYTFGSGTRLTVV.

The rearrangement joins TRBV5-6 to TRBJ2-7, with TRBD1 identical over 9 bases. There are 13 residues in the CDR3. V was clipped by 2 bases and J by 7 bases; unmatched bases: 4. CDR1 is SGHDT and CDR2 is YYEEEE in the germline V gene. The chain's CDR3 is CASSLGTGQEQYF. The CDR3 DNA is TGTGCCAGCAGCTTAGGGACAGGGCAAGAGCAGTACTTC.

The gene calls are TRBV4-3 and TRBJ2-3; 7 bases agree with TRBD2. The CDR3 runs to 16 residues. CDR1 LGHNA and CDR2 YSLEER come from the germline V gene. The ends lost 0 bases at V and 4 bases at J; junction bases unmatched: 7. CDR3 sequence reads: CASSQDHGRDADTQYF. As DNA, the CDR3 is TGCGCCAGCAGCCAAGATCATGGGAGGGACGCAGATACGCAGTATTTT.

The chain combines TRBV29-1 with TRBJ2-7, with D perhaps TRBD1 (5 bases). V was pared by 7 bases and J by 4 bases, with 17 bases between. Germline loops: CDR1 SQVTM, CDR2 ANQGSEA. The CDR3 totals 13 residues. CDR3 DNA: TGCAGCGCTGGCAAGGACAATGATTACGAGCAGTACTTC. Its protein is CSAGKDNDYEQYF.

V usage is TRBV4-2 and J usage is TRBJ2-7; 7 bases line up with TRBD2. This CDR3 contains 16 residues. Trimming cost V 3 bases and J 0 bases; bases outside gene matches: 8. Germline CDR1 reads LGHNA; CDR2 reads YNFKEQ. The CDR3 protein is CASSQKRGTSSYEQYF. CDR3 nucleotide sequence: TGTGCCAGCAGCCAGAAGCGGGGCACCAGCTCCTACGAGCAGTACTTC.

This clone was seen once. This sequence joins TRBV14 and TRBJ1-2; TRBD1 matches 9 bases. CDR1 and CDR2 from the germline V gene are SGHDN and FVKESK. This CDR3 has 17 residues. V dropped 5 bases and J dropped 9; count of bases not matched to a gene: 19. As DNA, the CDR3 is TGTGCCAGCAGCGAAAGATGGGACAGGGCGGGCTACTTGAGCTACACCTTC. Translation: CASSERWDRAGYLSYTF.

This rearrangement joins TRBV24-1 to TRBJ1-5; TRBD1 might be the D (6 bases). Germline V lookup: CDR1 KGHDR, CDR2 SFDVKD. V lost 3 bases, J lost 7 bases, and 21 bases lay in between. CDR3 length: 17 residues. This CDR3 reads CATSDTGAGARAQPQHF. DNA of the CDR3: TGTGCCACCAGTGATACCGGGGCGGGGGCTCGAGCCCAGCCCCAGCATTTT.

The chain combines TRBV5-1 with TRBJ2-3; possible D gene TRBD2, 5 bases. The V end was cut by 4 bases, the J end by 0 bases, with 12 bases between. The germline CDR1 and CDR2 sequences are SGHRS and YFSETQ. There are 15 residues in the CDR3. The CDR3 reads CASSGGLISTDTQYF. In nucleotides, the CDR3 is TGCGCCAGCAGCGGCGGACTCATTAGCACAGATACGCAGTATTTT.

As to this clone: This CDR3 is also generated by other DNA sequences in the sample. The chain couples TRBV10-3 to TRBJ1-2; D uncertain. Germline V gives CDR1 ENHRY, CDR2 SYGVKD. The CDR3 is 12 amino acids. V was pared by 2 bases and J by 8 bases, with 9 bases between. As DNA, the CDR3 is TGTGCCATCAGTGAGGGTGGCCGCGGCTACACCTTC. It specifies CAISEGGRGYTF.

J is TRBJ2-1 and V is TRBV6-5; 7 bases fit TRBD1. V gave up 2 bases and J gave up 6 bases; unmatched junction bases: 10. CDR3 size: 16 residues. Germline V CDR1 and CDR2: MNHEY, SVGAGI. CDR3 loop: CASSYGQDPKVNEQFF. Here the CDR3 DNA reads TGTGCCAGCAGTTACGGACAGGACCCCAAGGTCAATGAGCAGTTCTTC.

The chain carries TRBV12-3 or TRBV12-4 and TRBJ1-2, with 8 bases identical to TRBD1. Losses at the gene ends were 4 bases for V and 7 bases for J; bases not matched to a gene: 5. CDR3 length: 13 amino acids. CDR3 loop: CASSSRGLGGYTF. The CDR3 region has the DNA TGTGCCAGCAGTTCCAGGGGGCTGGGTGGCTACACCTTC.

The V call is TRBV29-1, the J call TRBJ1-1; a possible D gene is TRBD1 (6 bases). The ends were cut back, 7 bases at V and 0 bases at J, with 9 bases in the middle. Germline V CDR1 and CDR2: SQVTM, ANQGSEA. The CDR3 runs 12 residues. CDR3 nucleotide sequence: TGCAGCGGGCAGGGGTTGAACACTGAAGCTTTCTTT. Translated: CSGQGLNTEAFF.

The genes are TRBV6-5 and TRBJ1-2; 7 nucleotides agree with TRBD1. Germline assignment: CDR1 MNHEY and CDR2 SVGAGI. The length of the CDR3 is 13 residues. V shed 5 bases, J shed 8 bases, and the junction held 8 bases outside the gene matches. CDR3 amino acids: CASSPGGSWGYTF. In DNA form, the CDR3 reads TGTGCCAGCAGTCCAGGGGGGAGTTGGGGCTACACCTTC.

This clone was picked up a small number of times. The J gene is TRBJ1-1, the V gene TRBV29-1, with D hard to call. CDR1 and CDR2 (germline): SQVTM, ANQGSEA. The CDR3 is 10 residues long. The V gene lost 0 bases and the J gene lost 13 bases, with 9 bases spanning the gap. CDR3 sequence: CSVEDQAFFF. The CDR3 nucleotides read TGCAGCGTTGAAGATCAGGCCTTTTTCTTT.

The chain joins TRBV7-9 to TRBJ2-2, with 10 bases matching TRBD1. The CDR3 extends over 17 amino acids. V was pared by 4 bases and J by 5 bases, with 10 bases of the junction left unmatched. The V gene's germline CDR1 is SEHNR and CDR2 FQNEAQ (reference sequence). In DNA form, the CDR3 reads TGTGCCAGCAGCTACGGACGGGGGACAGGGGCTACCGGGGAGCTGTTTTTT. Translation gives CASSYGRGTGATGELFF.

The gene calls are TRBV30 and TRBJ2-6, with D tentatively TRBD2 (6 bases). Trimming shortened V by 4 bases and J by 1 base, and 14 bases separated the two germline ends. The CDR3 totals 16 residues. Per germline, CDR1 GTSNPN and CDR2 SVGIG (reference sequence). The CDR3: CAWTRGIVSGANVLTF. DNA for the CDR3: TGTGCCTGGACCCGCGGGATAGTTTCTGGGGCCAACGTCCTGACTTTC.

Only one count was recorded for this clone. The chain recombines TRBV4-2 with TRBJ2-3, with 11 bases aligning to TRBD2. CDR1 is LGHNA, CDR2 YNFKEQ, per germline. V gave up 8 bases and J gave up 2 bases; unmatched junction bases: 9. This CDR3 region has 16 residues. CDR3 in DNA: TGTGCCAGCTTAAGGGGACTAGCGGACAACACAGATACGCAGTATTTT. Translation gives CASLRGLADNTDTQYF.

V and J are TRBV5-4 and TRBJ2-5, with 8 bases that match TRBD1. The length of the CDR3 is 14 residues. The V gene end was trimmed by 4 bases and the J gene end by 5 bases; junction bases not matched to a gene: 7. CDR1 and CDR2 from the germline V gene are SGHNT and YYREEE (reference sequence). In DNA, the CDR3 is TGTGCCAGCAGCCGGGTGGGGGACAGGGAGACCCAGTACTTC. Translated, it gives CASSRVGDRETQYF.

The chain combines TRBV4-2 with TRBJ1-2; D is possibly TRBD1 (5 bases). Germline values: CDR1 LGHNA, CDR2 YNFKEQ. The CDR3 sequence is 16 residues long. Trimming took off 0 bases at V and 0 bases at J, with 11 bases between the two ends. DNA of the CDR3: TGTGCCAGCAGCCAAGATACAGGTTATACTAACTATGGCTACACCTTC. Translated: CASSQDTGYTNYGYTF.

About this clone: The germline gene is not matched at one end of the junction; a read error may be the cause. DNA for the CDR3: TGTGCCAGCAGCCTACTAGCGGGGGTCTACGAGCAGTGCTTC. Translated: CASSLLAGVYEQCF. The V call is TRBV7-8, the J call TRBJ2-7; 11 nucleotides agree with TRBD2. CDR3 length: 14 amino acids. The germline V gene encodes CDR1 SGHVS and CDR2 FQNEAQ.

Here the CDR3 reads CASTSGGAQANEKLFF. As DNA, the CDR3 is TGCGCCAGCACAAGTGGGGGGGCCCAAGCTAATGAAAAACTGTTTTTT. This rearrangement joins TRBV5-1 to TRBJ1-4, with D maybe TRBD1 (6 bases). Trimming took 6 bases from V and 3 from J, leaving 18 bases between them. The germline V gene has CDR1 SGHRS and CDR2 YFSETQ. The CDR3 totals 16 residues.

The chain links TRBV9 to TRBJ2-4; D not certain. The CDR3 totals 15 residues. CDR1 and CDR2 (germline): SGDLS, YYNGEE. The V end was cut by 4 bases, the J end by 8 bases, with 19 bases between. The CDR3 sequence is CASSPYTPPVDIQYF. DNA of the CDR3: TGTGCCAGCAGCCCATATACTCCCCCTGTGGACATTCAGTACTTC. The full variable domain, completed using reference TRBV9 and TRBJ2-4, is DSGVTQTPKHLITATGQRVTLRCSPRSGDLSVYWYQQSLDQGLQFLIQYYNGEERAKGNILERFSAQQFPDLHSELNLSSLELGDSALYFCASSPYTPPVDIQYFGAGTRLSVL.

The rearrangement joins TRBV28 to TRBJ1-5; perhaps TRBD1 as D (5 bases). The CDR3 totals 13 residues. Germline V gives CDR1 MDHEN, CDR2 SYDVKM. Trimming took off 9 bases at V and 7 bases at J, with 16 bases between the two ends. CDR3 nucleotides: TGTGCCAGTTTACGGGACTTGAGCCAGCCCCAGCATTTT. Translated, it gives CASLRDLSQPQHF.

The sample holds a few counts of this clone. CDR3 in amino acids: CASSPLTGGSTF. DNA of the CDR3: TGTGCCAGCAGTCCCTTGACAGGGGGAAGCACCTTC. The V gene is TRBV6-5, the J gene TRBJ1-2, with 9 bases matching TRBD1. Germline trimming cut 5 bases from V and 13 bases from J; bases unmatched to any gene: 8. The germline V gene has CDR1 MNHEY and CDR2 SVGAGI. The CDR3 covers 12 residues.